This entry describes one TCR beta chain. The antigen is not known. Profiled with immunoSEQ multiplex PCR; TCRdb holds only in-frame clones, not every one. The sample lists 110,000 or so clones; 88% were seen once. This record belongs to a study of T cell responses to AZD1222 COVID-19 vaccine. The study's findings and limits: Unmutated variant regions are reportedly the target of nearly half of TCRs that are spike-specific.

Trimming took 5 bases from V and 5 from J, leaving 21 bases between them. Germline loops: CDR1 MDHEN, CDR2 SYDVKM. The CDR3 consists of 16 residues. The material was peripheral blood, obtained 28 days after the second AZD1222 dose. This sequence joins TRBV28 and TRBJ1-1; a possible D gene is TRBD1 (6 bases). The receptor comes from an adult who received the AZD1222 COVID-19 vaccine. The CDR3 DNA sequence: TGTGCCAGCAGTCCCCCGGGGGGGGCGTTTGTAACTGAAGCTTTCTTT. It specifies CASSPPGGAFVTEAFF.